These 23 T cell receptor beta chains came from one sample sequenced in a study of T-cell memory formation after mild COVID-19. TCRdb used MiXCR to reprocess the 5' RACE reads, holding one entry per CDR3 protein. This sample has approximately 250,000 distinct CDR3 sequences, with 15% found just once. The specimen was PBMCs or a T cell subset sorted from them (not recorded which). These receptors were collected from an adult woman who had mild COVID-19 (a few samples of this study predate the infection). Cell type and time point are not known.

This clonotype was detected once. The J gene is TRBJ1-2, the V gene TRBV7-3, with D unclear. The CDR3 spans 14 residues. Trimming pared 3 bases from V and 8 bases from J, leaving 16 bases between. Germline assignment: CDR1 SGHTA and CDR2 FQGTGA. CDR3 coding DNA: TGTGCCAGCAGCTTGGGCCCAGGCGCTGGGGGCTACACCTTC. This encodes CASSLGPGAGGYTF.

This clonotype appeared a few times. V and J are TRBV7-3 and TRBJ2-1, with 7 bases identical to TRBD2. From germline, CDR1 is SGHTA and CDR2 FQGTGA. V was pared by 6 bases and J by 10 bases, with 12 bases of the junction left unmatched. This CDR3 has 14 amino acids. CDR3 DNA: TGTGCCAGCAGTTTACCCGGGACTACGAGCGAGCAGTTCTTC. It specifies CASSLPGTTSEQFF.

This clonotype appeared a few times. The chain has TRBV18 and TRBJ2-1; 7 nucleotides agree with TRBD1. Germline-derived CDR1 and CDR2 are KGHSH and LQKENI. The V and J ends lost 3 bases and 5 bases, in that order; junction bases with no gene match: 1. The CDR3 is made up of 13 amino acids. CDR3 sequence reads: CASSPGTDNEQFF. As DNA, the CDR3 is TGTGCCAGCTCACCCGGGACAGACAATGAGCAGTTCTTC.

In its sample, this clonotype was seen many times. V is TRBV4-2 and J is TRBJ2-2; tentative D call: TRBD1 (6 bases). Per the germline V gene, CDR1 is LGHNA and CDR2 is YNFKEQ. This CDR3 has 14 amino acids. Trimming pared 3 bases from V and 6 bases from J, leaving 11 bases between. DNA for the CDR3: TGTGCCAGCAGCCATACAGGGAGTGCCGGGGAGCTGTTTTTT. Translation: CASSHTGSAGELFF.

This clonotype was seen at least ten times. The V gene is TRBV6-5, the J gene TRBJ2-7, with D maybe TRBD2 (5 bases). The CDR3 loop spans 13 amino acids. Germline V gene sequence: CDR1 MNHEY, CDR2 SVGAGI. V was clipped by 5 bases and J by 0 bases, with 8 bases between them. The CDR3 nucleotides read TGTGCCAGCAGTAGGGCGGGCTCCTACGAGCAGTACTTC. Its protein product is CASSRAGSYEQYF.

This chain links TRBV15 with TRBJ2-5; D unresolved. CDR1 and CDR2 from the germline V gene are LNHNV and YYDKDF (reference sequence). Trimming took 3 bases from V and 3 from J, leaving 8 bases between them. The CDR3 extends over 13 amino acids. The CDR3: CATSRLLEETQYF. Written as DNA, the CDR3 is TGTGCCACCAGCAGGCTCTTAGAAGAGACCCAGTACTTC.

The chain carries TRBV5-5 and TRBJ2-2; no firm D call. CDR1 is SGHKS, CDR2 YYEKEE, per germline (reference sequence). V lost 0 bases, J lost 4 bases, and 13 bases lay in between. This CDR3 contains 16 residues. The CDR3 DNA sequence: TGTGCCAGCAGCTTGGCCGCAGACCTAACCACCGGGGAGCTGTTTTTT. It translates to CASSLAADLTTGELFF.

This clonotype showed up many times. The rearrangement uses TRBV5-1 and TRBJ2-1; 7 bases line up with TRBD2. In germline, CDR1 is SGHRS, CDR2 YFSETQ. With V trimmed by 4 bases and J by 7 bases, 11 bases remained unmatched. The CDR3 is made up of 15 amino acids. In nucleotides, the CDR3 is TGCGCCAGCAGCGTCCTTGGGAGGGCCGGGAATGAGCAGTTCTTC. Encoded protein: CASSVLGRAGNEQFF.

This clonotype was found many times. In DNA form, the CDR3 reads TGTGCCAGCAGCCAAGTGGCTAGCGGGGTCGGGCACAATGAGCAGTTCTTC. The encoded protein is CASSQVASGVGHNEQFF. The rearrangement uses TRBV4-2 and TRBJ2-1, with 9 bases identical to TRBD2. The germline gives CDR1 LGHNA, CDR2 YNFKEQ. The CDR3 runs 17 residues. Trimming took 1 base from V and 5 from J; bases not matched to a gene: 9.

The chain has TRBV7-2 and TRBJ2-7; a possible D gene is TRBD2 (6 bases). Trimming removed 1 base at V and 5 bases at J, with 12 bases between. CDR1 and CDR2 from the germline V gene are SGHTA and FQGNSA. This CDR3 has 14 residues. In nucleotides, the CDR3 is TGTGCCAGCAGCTTAGACGCCCGGAGGGACGAGCAGTACTTC. It translates to CASSLDARRDEQYF.

This chain connects TRBV12-3 or TRBV12-4 to TRBJ2-5; weak D call: TRBD2 (6 bases). V was cut by 3 bases and J by 7 bases, with 12 bases left in between. CDR3 size: 13 residues. The CDR3 here is CASSFALGRTQYF. CDR3 DNA sequence: TGTGCCAGCAGTTTCGCCCTCGGGAGGACCCAGTACTTC.

This sequence joins TRBV4-2 and TRBJ2-7; TRBD2 agrees at 8 bases. After removal of 0 bases from V and 2 bases from J, the junction contained 6 bases not matched to a gene. CDR1 and CDR2 from the germline V gene are LGHNA and YNFKEQ. The CDR3 has 16 residues. The CDR3 DNA reads TGTGCCAGCAGCCAAGATAGCGGGACTACGGCCTACGAGCAGTACTTC. This codes for CASSQDSGTTAYEQYF.

The chain couples TRBV24-1 to TRBJ2-1; TRBD2 agrees at 14 bases. With V trimmed by 3 bases and J by 5 bases, 5 bases remained unmatched. CDR1 and CDR2 from the germline V gene are KGHDR and SFDVKD. CDR3 length equals 17 residues. CDR3 in amino acids: CATSDQGLAGGNNEQFF. For the CDR3, the DNA is TGTGCCACCAGTGATCAAGGACTAGCGGGAGGTAACAATGAGCAGTTCTTC.

This clonotype came up a few times. A much larger clone is a single base away; this may be a read error. This rearrangement joins TRBV6-2 or TRBV6-3 to TRBJ2-7, with D unclear. Germline CDR1 is MNHEY and CDR2 is SVGEGT. There are 11 residues in the CDR3. CDR3 DNA: TGTGCCAGCAGTTACTCCCACGAGCAGTACTTC. It encodes CASSYSHEQYF.

This clonotype has only a few counts. This chain joins TRBV12-3 or TRBV12-4 and TRBJ2-7; no clear D gene. Trimming pared 3 bases from V and 0 bases from J, leaving 6 bases between. The CDR3 sequence is 13 residues long. This chain's CDR3 is CASSFEISYEQYF. The DNA of the CDR3 is TGTGCCAGCAGTTTTGAGATCTCCTACGAGCAGTACTTC.

The chain employs TRBV7-8 and TRBJ2-7; TRBD1 agrees at 7 bases. The CDR3 extends over 13 amino acids. CDR1 and CDR2 (germline): SGHVS, FQNEAQ. Germline trimming cut 3 bases from V and 6 bases from J; bases unmatched to any gene: 5. The CDR3 DNA sequence: TGTGCCAGCAGCTTTCAGGGGGATGGCGAGCAGTACTTC. Protein product: CASSFQGDGEQYF.

In its sample, this clonotype was seen a few times. The rearrangement joins TRBV10-3 to TRBJ2-5, with TRBD2 matching 12 bases. CDR3 length equals 15 residues. The J segment lost 1 base and the V segment lost 6 bases, leaving 3 bases of the junction unmatched. Germline CDR1 reads ENHRY; CDR2 reads SYGVKD. CDR3 in amino acids: CAIRPTSGGQETQYF. Written as DNA, the CDR3 is TGTGCCATCAGACCGACTAGCGGGGGCCAAGAGACCCAGTACTTC.

This clonotype occurred a few times. The V gene is TRBV5-5, the J gene TRBJ1-2; no firm D call. V was cut by 0 bases and J by 4 bases, with 10 bases left in between. CDR1 is SGHKS and CDR2 is YYEKEE in the germline V gene (reference sequence). The CDR3 is made up of 14 amino acids. Here the CDR3 reads CASSLARVFYGYTF. The CDR3, as DNA: TGTGCCAGCAGCTTGGCCCGGGTTTTCTATGGCTACACCTTC.

This clonotype has just a few counts. V gene TRBV2 combines with J gene TRBJ2-2; D is unclear. Looked up from germline, CDR1 is SNHLY and CDR2 is FYNNEI. The V end lost 4 bases, the J end lost 6 bases, and 9 bases lay between the germline ends. This CDR3 comprises 13 residues. CDR3 bases: TGTGCCAGCAGTGCAGGAAGCGCCGGGGAGCTGTTTTTT. It specifies CASSAGSAGELFF.

This chain connects TRBV20-1 to TRBJ2-7, with 11 bases that match TRBD2. This CDR3 comprises 16 residues. Trimming cost V 5 bases and J 2 bases; bases outside gene matches: 11. CDR1 and CDR2 (germline): DFQATT, SNEGSKA (reference sequence). CDR3 residues: CSAPGYTSGSPYEQYF. CDR3 nucleotides: TGCAGTGCTCCTGGGTATACTAGCGGGAGTCCCTACGAGCAGTACTTC.

The chain has TRBV7-2 and TRBJ2-5, with D unclear. V lost 5 bases and J 5 bases, leaving 9 bases between the germline ends. The CDR3 is made up of 12 amino acids. Germline lookup yields CDR1 SGHTA and CDR2 FQGNSA. CDR3 region: CASSRLVETQYF. The CDR3 coding sequence is TGTGCCAGCAGCCGCCTGGTGGAGACCCAGTACTTC.

The chain uses TRBV2 and TRBJ1-2, with 8 positions matching TRBD1. J gave up 8 bases and V 1 base, and 3 bases lay outside the gene matches. Per germline, CDR1 SNHLY and CDR2 FYNNEI. This CDR3 region has 13 residues. CDR3 sequence: CASSEVPGGGYTF. CDR3 coding DNA: TGTGCCAGCAGTGAAGTCCCAGGGGGCGGCTACACCTTC.

This clonotype was counted many times. This sequence joins TRBV9 and TRBJ2-5; TRBD2 agrees at 7 bases. CDR1 is SGDLS, CDR2 YYNGEE, per germline. The V gene end was trimmed by 2 bases and the J gene end by 0 bases; junction bases not matched to a gene: 4. This CDR3 is built from 15 residues. The CDR3 loop reads CASSVGAGYQETQYF. The CDR3 region has the DNA TGTGCCAGCAGCGTGGGAGCGGGGTACCAAGAGACCCAGTACTTC.